One sample yielded the 23 T cell receptor beta chains listed below, sequenced in a study of T-cell memory formation after mild COVID-19. TCRdb re-derived calls from the 5' RACE reads in MiXCR, one entry per CDR3 protein. There are fewer than 300,000 distinct CDR3 sequences in the sample; roughly 18% occur only once, and roughly 23% lies in the top ten. Sequences were obtained from PBMCs or a T cell subset sorted from them (not recorded which). The source is a man younger than 30 who had mild COVID-19 (a few samples of this study predate the infection). Cell type and time point are not known.

In its sample, this clonotype was seen a few times. The V and J genes are TRBV10-1 and TRBJ2-3, with a tentative D call TRBD2 (5 bases). Trimming took 3 bases from V and 2 from J, leaving 9 bases between them. The CDR3 consists of 14 residues. From germline, CDR1 is WNHNN and CDR2 SYGVQD (reference sequence). The DNA for the CDR3 is TGCGCCAGCAGTGAACTAGTACCCACAGATACGCAGTATTTT. Translated: CASSELVPTDTQYF.

This clonotype has a handful of counts. This rearrangement joins TRBV29-1 to TRBJ2-3, with D tentatively TRBD2 (5 bases). This CDR3 comprises 11 residues. The germline CDR1 and CDR2 sequences are SQVTM and ANQGSEA. The V end lost 7 bases, the J end lost 0 bases, and 5 bases lay between the germline ends. Written as DNA, the CDR3 is TGCAGCGGGACTAGCACAGATACGCAGTATTTT. Protein: CSGTSTDTQYF.

This clonotype has only a few counts. The chain couples TRBV3-1 to TRBJ1-4; no clear D. Looked up from germline, CDR1 is LGHDT and CDR2 is YNNKEL (reference sequence). The ends were cut back, 2 bases at V and 10 bases at J, with 8 bases in the middle. The CDR3 loop spans 12 amino acids. As DNA, the CDR3 is TGTGCCAGCAGCCAAAGGACCCGAAAACTGTTTTTT. Its translation: CASSQRTRKLFF.

This clonotype was detected many times. V and J are TRBV10-3 and TRBJ1-5, with TRBD1 identical over 7 bases. V dropped 5 bases and J dropped 5; count of bases not matched to a gene: 0. The CDR3 totals 12 residues. From germline, CDR1 is ENHRY and CDR2 SYGVKD. CDR3 sequence (DNA): TGTGCCATCAGTACAGGGGATCAGCCCCAGCATTTT. It is translated as CAISTGDQPQHF.

This clonotype was observed a handful of times. This chain uses TRBV4-1 with TRBJ2-1, with D unresolved. The CDR3 contains 15 residues. The germline V gene has CDR1 MGHRA and CDR2 YSYEKL. V shed 1 base and J shed 0 bases, with 7 bases lying between them. The CDR3 bases are TGCGCCAGCAGCCAAGGGGGTCTCTCCTACAATGAGCAGTTCTTC. Its protein product is CASSQGGLSYNEQFF.

This clonotype was counted a few times. J is TRBJ2-3 and V is TRBV5-1, with unresolved D. V was clipped by 7 bases and J by 1 base, with 13 bases between them. The CDR3 covers 14 residues. CDR1 is SGHRS, CDR2 YFSETQ, per germline. The CDR3 DNA is TGCGCCAGCGCTGTACGAGGCGGCACAGATACGCAGTATTTT. The encoded protein is CASAVRGGTDTQYF.

In its sample, this clonotype was seen many times. This sequence joins TRBV2 and TRBJ1-1; possible D gene TRBD1, 6 bases. The V and J ends lost 1 base and 3 bases respectively, with 15 bases between them. The germline gives CDR1 SNHLY, CDR2 FYNNEI. The CDR3 sequence is 16 residues long. The CDR3 protein is CASSEGQGPLDTEAFF. DNA of the CDR3: TGTGCCAGCAGTGAAGGGCAGGGGCCCTTGGACACTGAAGCTTTCTTT.

This clonotype came up a few times. This chain links TRBV5-1 with TRBJ2-3; possible D gene TRBD2, 5 bases. The V gene's germline CDR1 is SGHRS and CDR2 YFSETQ. V lost 2 bases and J 0 bases, leaving 10 bases between the germline ends. This CDR3 comprises 15 residues. The chain's CDR3 is CASSFGIGSTDTQYF. For the CDR3, the DNA is TGCGCCAGCAGCTTCGGGATCGGGAGCACAGATACGCAGTATTTT.

The chain joins TRBV28 to TRBJ2-5, with D unclear. The V and J ends lost 3 bases and 5 bases respectively, with 13 bases between them. The CDR3 is made up of 14 amino acids. Per the germline V gene, CDR1 is MDHEN and CDR2 is SYDVKM. The CDR3: CASSLEGRTETQYF. The DNA of the CDR3 is TGTGCCAGCAGTTTGGAAGGTCGAACGGAGACCCAGTACTTC.

This clonotype showed up just a few times. V gene TRBV6-2 or TRBV6-3 combines with J gene TRBJ1-5, with TRBD1 matching over 10 bases. Per the germline V gene, CDR1 is MNHEY and CDR2 is SVGEGT. This CDR3 is 13 amino acids long. The trim removed 6 bases at V and 6 bases at J, leaving 2 bases unmatched. The CDR3 DNA is TGTGCCAGCAGCTGGACAGGGGGTCAGCCCCAGCATTTT. It translates to CASSWTGGQPQHF.

This clonotype was seen more than once but under ten times. This chain uses TRBV7-3 with TRBJ2-7, with 11 bases aligning to TRBD2. The CDR3 spans 15 residues. V was pared by 4 bases and J by 6 bases, with 8 bases of the junction left unmatched. CDR1 and CDR2 (germline): SGHTA, FQGTGA. The CDR3 nucleotides are TGTGCCAGCAGCTCGGCACTAGCGGGGGTAAGCGAGCAGTACTTC. Translating it yields CASSSALAGVSEQYF.

This clonotype was detected a few times. This rearrangement joins TRBV30 to TRBJ1-5; no reliable D call. V lost 0 bases and J lost 1, with 7 bases in between. Germline CDR1 GTSNPN, CDR2 SVGIG (reference sequence). The CDR3 is made up of 14 amino acids. CDR3 amino acids: CAWSVSSSNQPQHF. The CDR3 DNA follows: TGTGCCTGGAGTGTCAGCAGCAGCAATCAGCCCCAGCATTTT. Full variable domain (rest looked up from reference TRBV30 and TRBJ1-5): SQTIHQWPATLVQPVGSPLSLECTVEGTSNPNLYWYRQAAGRGLQLLFYSVGIGQISSEVPQNLSASRPQDRQFILSSKKLLLSDSGFYLCAWSVSSSNQPQHFGDGTRLSIL.

At least ten counts were recorded for this clonotype. V and J are TRBV27 and TRBJ1-1; D is ambiguous. CDR3 length: 13 amino acids. Deletions cut 3 bases from V and 0 bases from J, with 5 bases between. Germline-derived CDR1 and CDR2 are MNHEY and SMNVEV (reference sequence). Written as DNA, the CDR3 is TGTGCCAGCAGTTTCGGGATGAACACTGAAGCTTTCTTT. Protein sequence: CASSFGMNTEAFF.

With regard to this clonotype: At one end, the junction sequence differs from germline, possibly due to a read error. The chain recombines TRBV12-3 or TRBV12-4 with TRBJ2-3; a possible D gene is TRBD2 (7 bases). CDR3 length: 13 amino acids. Here the CDR3 reads CASTPQEGGIEVF. The CDR3 coding sequence is TGTGCCAGCACCCCCCAAGAGGGGGGGATCGAGGTTTTT.

This clonotype has more than one count but fewer than ten. This chain links TRBV5-6 with TRBJ2-2; D gene unclear. The CDR3 length is 15 residues. V was trimmed by 1 base and J by 2 bases, leaving 9 bases between them. Germline CDR1 reads SGHDT; CDR2 reads YYEEEE. CDR3 protein: CASSLLYRNTGELFF. The CDR3 bases are TGTGCCAGCAGCTTGTTGTACAGAAACACCGGGGAGCTGTTTTTT.

The V call is TRBV10-2, the J call TRBJ2-2, with 10 bases fitting TRBD2. The germline V gene encodes CDR1 WSHSY and CDR2 SAAADI. The CDR3 is 19 residues long. V lost 4 bases and J lost 0; bases outside the gene matches: 11. The CDR3 loop is CASSGTSGDHSANTGELFF. The CDR3 nucleotides read TGCGCCAGCAGTGGAACTAGCGGGGATCACTCCGCGAACACCGGGGAGCTGTTTTTT.

The CDR3 sequence is CASRFDRAEAFF. Written as DNA, the CDR3 is TGTGCCAGCAGATTTGACAGGGCTGAAGCTTTCTTT. The chain is built from TRBV12-3 or TRBV12-4 and TRBJ1-1, with 7 bases fitting TRBD1. The V segment lost 6 bases and the J segment 6 bases; nucleotides outside the gene matches: 4. This CDR3 has 12 residues.

V is TRBV20-1 and J is TRBJ2-1; 8 bases line up with TRBD2. The ends lost 5 bases at V and 9 bases at J; junction bases unmatched: 12. CDR3 length: 14 amino acids. The germline V gene has CDR1 DFQATT and CDR2 SNEGSKA (reference sequence). The chain's CDR3 is CSASLSGVLGEQFF. The CDR3 DNA is TGCAGTGCTTCCCTTAGCGGGGTTCTGGGTGAGCAGTTCTTC.

This clonotype was seen a handful of times. The chain couples TRBV18 to TRBJ2-1, with a possible D match to TRBD2 (6 bases). CDR1 and CDR2 (germline): KGHSH, LQKENI. V dropped 2 bases and J dropped 5 bases, with 13 bases sitting between them. The CDR3 is 15 residues long. The CDR3 DNA reads TGTGCCAGCTCACCAAGCCGGGGGTTCCACAATGAGCAGTTCTTC. It specifies CASSPSRGFHNEQFF.

This clonotype occurred a few times. The chain recombines TRBV7-8 with TRBJ2-7; 8 bases map to TRBD1. Germline V CDR1 and CDR2: SGHVS, FQNEAQ. After removal of 6 bases from V and 1 base from J, the junction contained 8 bases not matched to a gene. The CDR3 is 15 residues long. Here the CDR3 reads CASRQDRGPSYEQYF. The CDR3 bases are TGTGCCAGCAGGCAAGACAGGGGACCATCCTACGAGCAGTACTTC.

The V call is TRBV5-4, the J call TRBJ2-3; TRBD1 agrees at 11 bases. This CDR3 spans 16 amino acids. Per germline, CDR1 SGHNT and CDR2 YYREEE (reference sequence). Trimming took 4 bases from V and 4 from J; bases not matched to a gene: 8. CDR3 sequence: CASSAWRTGGADTQYF. The CDR3 bases are TGTGCCAGCAGCGCGTGGCGGACAGGGGGCGCAGATACGCAGTATTTT.

The rearrangement links TRBV6-2 or TRBV6-3 to TRBJ2-3; tentative D call: TRBD2 (6 bases). The CDR3 is 14 amino acids. V was clipped by 5 bases and J by 0 bases, with 9 bases between them. Germline V CDR1 and CDR2: MNHEY, SVGEGT. CDR3 in amino acids: CASSHRGSTDTQYF. CDR3 sequence (DNA): TGTGCCAGCAGTCATCGGGGGAGCACAGATACGCAGTATTTT.

This clonotype was detected a few times. The V and J genes are TRBV6-5 and TRBJ1-2; D is uncertain. This CDR3 is built from 13 residues. Between the trimmed V and J ends, which lost 2 bases and 2 bases, there was a span of 6 bases. Per germline, CDR1 MNHEY and CDR2 SVGAGI. CDR3 sequence: CASSYRENYGYTF. The DNA of the CDR3 is TGTGCCAGCAGTTACAGGGAGAACTATGGCTACACCTTC.